The T cell receptor beta chain under discussion was sequenced for a study of shared clonotypes between healthy human individuals. Study-level findings and limits: Generation probability values for non-shared clonotypes were lower than those for clonotypes shared by all four donors. Shared clonotypes: about 5.3% naive CD4, 3% to 3.5% naive CD8, 2% to 2.5% memory CD4, roughly 0.4% memory CD8. Owing to a small donor count, the genetic and exposure-history diversity represented was limited.

Splitting of CD4+ cells produced CD45RA+ naive and CD45RA-negative memory subsets. TCRdb keeps only in-frame clones here, not all; method: immunoSEQ multiplex PCR. The repertoire holds 2 million to 2.5 million clones, 85% to 95% seen once, with 0.1% to 0.15% in the top ten. V was cut by 7 bases and J by 0 bases, with 11 bases left in between. CDR3 size: 15 residues. Germline assignment: CDR1 SGDLS and CDR2 YYNGEE. This clone has more than one count but fewer than ten. Antigen specificity is unknown. This clonotype was obtained from a man younger than 35 in good health. Sequenced sample: naive CD4+ T cells sorted from blood. As for subset: CD45RA+ positively selected. The chain carries TRBV9 and TRBJ1-6; D might be TRBD1 (5 bases). The CDR3 coding sequence is TGTGCCAGCGGGGCGGGAAGCTCCTATAATTCACCCCTCCACTTT. Encoded protein: CASGAGSSYNSPLHF.